This T cell receptor (beta chain) was recovered during a study of glioma-infiltrating T cells after dendritic cell vaccination. Study as a whole: Patients received autologous tumor lysate-pulsed dendritic cell vaccination between the early 2000s and the early 2010s. Monocyte-derived dendritic cells, cultured less than 9 days with IL-4 and GM-CSF, were pulsed with autologous tumor lysate.

The V and J ends lost 6 bases and 3 bases, in that order; junction bases with no gene match: 3. The germline gives CDR1 MNHEY, CDR2 SVGAGI. This CDR3 region has 13 residues. Measured with immunoSEQ multiplex PCR; TCRdb has only the in-frame clones, and not every one. The sample records 85,000 to 110,000 clones, roughly 80% being singletons. J is TRBJ1-2 and V is TRBV6-5; 8 positions agree with TRBD1. This receptor was identified in a human donor with glioblastoma. The sample in question was blood, obtained before dendritic cell vaccination. The CDR3 bases are TGTGCCAGCAGGGCAGGGGGCGACTATGGCTACACCTTC. It specifies CASRAGGDYGYTF.